These 25 T cell receptor beta chains were sequenced from one sample in a study of CD8 T cells in Susac syndrome. Reverse transcription used about 0.45 to 1 ug RNA and random hexamers. TCRdb reanalysed the immunoSEQ multiplex PCR reads using MiXCR and keeps one entry per CDR3 protein. This table has over 350,000 distinct CDR3 sequences, 85% appearing once. Material for sequencing was CD8+ T cells from PBMCs. Receptor source: a human donor with multiple sclerosis.

The rearrangement uses TRBV7-6 and TRBJ2-3, with D tentatively TRBD1 (6 bases). V was shortened by 5 bases and J by 5 bases, with 11 bases between the two germline ends. The CDR3 sequence is 13 residues long. Germline CDR1 SGHVS, CDR2 FNYEAQ. The CDR3 sequence: CASSPSGVDTQYF. DNA of the CDR3: TGTGCCAGCAGCCCCTCAGGGGTAGATACGCAGTATTTT.

This rearrangement joins TRBV27 to TRBJ1-5; D gene unclear. Looked up from germline, CDR1 is MNHEY and CDR2 is SMNVEV (reference sequence). The CDR3 loop spans 14 amino acids. The V gene lost 6 bases and the J gene lost 4 bases, with 13 bases spanning the gap. In DNA form, the CDR3 reads TGTGCCAGCAGCCGCGTCGGATGGAATCAGCCCCAGCATTTT. It is translated as CASSRVGWNQPQHF.

In this sample, this clonotype turned up once. The J gene is TRBJ2-5, the V gene TRBV4-1, with D tentatively TRBD1 or TRBD2 (5 bases each). Germline lookup yields CDR1 MGHRA and CDR2 YSYEKL. Trimming took off 3 bases at V and 2 bases at J, with 16 bases between the two ends. The CDR3 consists of 16 residues. The CDR3 nucleotides are TGCGCCAGCAGCCAGGTCTACACGAGGGGACAAGAGACCCAGTACTTC. Residues: CASSQVYTRGQETQYF.

The rearrangement joins TRBV4-1 to TRBJ1-1, with 10 bases aligning to TRBD1. V shed 8 bases and J 6 bases; nucleotides not matched to a gene: 3. This CDR3 has 12 residues. CDR1 is MGHRA and CDR2 is YSYEKL in the germline V gene. CDR3 region: CASGTGVAEAFF. Here the CDR3 DNA reads TGCGCCAGCGGGACAGGGGTGGCTGAAGCTTTCTTT.

This chain joins TRBV27 and TRBJ1-3; D gene uncertain. This CDR3 region has 16 residues. V lost 5 bases and J lost 2, with 16 bases in between. The germline V gene has CDR1 MNHEY and CDR2 SMNVEV (reference sequence). The DNA of the CDR3 is TGTGCCAGCAGTCCAGAGCCCGCGGAGGCTGGAAACACCATATATTTT. This translates into CASSPEPAEAGNTIYF.

The rearrangement links TRBV30 to TRBJ1-1, with 7 bases that match TRBD1. This CDR3 has 14 amino acids. V shed 0 bases, J shed 3 bases, and the junction held 4 bases outside the gene matches. Germline lookup yields CDR1 GTSNPN and CDR2 SVGIG (reference sequence). In nucleotides, the CDR3 is TGTGCCTGGAGTGTTGGCAGGGGGGACACTGAAGCTTTCTTT. Translation: CAWSVGRGDTEAFF.

The V gene is TRBV15, the J gene TRBJ2-1; 7 nucleotides align to TRBD2. The CDR3 runs to 17 residues. Germline-derived CDR1 and CDR2 are LNHNV and YYDKDF (reference sequence). J was trimmed by 4 bases and V by 3 bases; bases with no gene match: 12. CDR3 coding DNA: TGTGCCACCAGCAGTTTACCGACTAGCCTCCCTTACAATGAGCAGTTCTTC. Its translation: CATSSLPTSLPYNEQFF. Variable domain in full (rest from reference TRBV15 and TRBJ2-1): DAMVIQNPRYQVTQFGKPVTLSCSQTLNHNVMYWYQQKSSQAPKLLFHYYDKDFNNEADTPDNFQSRRPNTSFCFLDIRSPGLGDTAMYLCATSSLPTSLPYNEQFFGPGTRLTVL.

This chain joins TRBV7-6 and TRBJ1-2; D perhaps matches TRBD1 (5 bases). Germline CDR1 and CDR2: SGHVS and FNYEAQ. CDR3 length equals 14 residues. The ends were cut back, 5 bases at V and 3 bases at J, with 13 bases in the middle. Written as DNA, the CDR3 is TGTGCCAGCAGCGCAGGAGCGGGGGACTATGGCTACACCTTC. It is translated as CASSAGAGDYGYTF.

The rearrangement links TRBV14 to TRBJ1-4, with 7 bases aligning to TRBD1. Germline V gives CDR1 SGHDN, CDR2 FVKESK. The CDR3 extends over 15 amino acids. J gave up 4 bases and V 0 bases, and 2 bases lay outside the gene matches. The CDR3 DNA follows: TGTGCCAGCAGCCAAGATCAGGGGGTTAATGAAAAACTGTTTTTT. This encodes CASSQDQGVNEKLFF. Combining the CDR3 with reference TRBV14 and TRBJ1-4 gives the whole variable domain EAGVTQFPSHSVIEKGQTVTLRCDPISGHDNLYWYRRVMGKEIKFLLHFVKESKQDESGMPNNRFLAERTGGTYSTLKVQPAELEDSGVYFCASSQDQGVNEKLFFGSGTQLSVL.

This clonotype came up once. The chain is built from TRBV7-6 and TRBJ2-1, with TRBD2 matching over 7 bases. V gave up 5 bases and J gave up 5 bases; unmatched junction bases: 12. This CDR3 region has 16 residues. Germline CDR1 SGHVS, CDR2 FNYEAQ. The CDR3 protein is CASSPRVGGSHNEQFF. The DNA of the CDR3 is TGTGCCAGCAGCCCTCGAGTGGGGGGGAGCCACAATGAGCAGTTCTTC.

The chain uses TRBV2 and TRBJ2-7, with unresolved D. Germline CDR1 and CDR2: SNHLY and FYNNEI. The length of the CDR3 is 16 residues. V lost 0 bases to trimming and J lost 4 bases, with 16 bases between them. The CDR3 sequence: CASSEAIGRENYEQYF. CDR3 DNA: TGTGCCAGCAGTGAAGCAATAGGACGAGAAAATTACGAGCAGTACTTC.

The count of this clonotype is one. The chain uses TRBV10-3 and TRBJ2-1; D is unclear. The CDR3 loop spans 12 amino acids. V was clipped by 8 bases and J by 7 bases, with 12 bases between them. Germline CDR1 ENHRY, CDR2 SYGVKD. The chain's CDR3 is CAILVAENEQFF. The CDR3 DNA reads TGTGCCATCCTGGTGGCGGAAAATGAGCAGTTCTTC.

The chain couples TRBV4-1 to TRBJ2-2, with D tentatively TRBD1 (5 bases). Per the germline V gene, CDR1 is MGHRA and CDR2 is YSYEKL. The V and J ends lost 0 bases and 2 bases respectively, with 16 bases between them. This CDR3 has 18 residues. The CDR3 region is CASSQDAPDTINTGELFF. DNA of the CDR3: TGCGCCAGCAGCCAAGATGCCCCGGACACCATAAACACCGGGGAGCTGTTTTTT.

This rearrangement joins TRBV9 to TRBJ2-7, with 9 positions matching TRBD1. The CDR3 has 14 amino acids. V gave up 4 bases and J gave up 5 bases; unmatched junction bases: 7. Germline V lookup: CDR1 SGDLS, CDR2 YYNGEE. CDR3: CASSTGTGKDEQYF. The CDR3 bases are TGTGCCAGCAGCACCGGGACAGGGAAGGACGAGCAGTACTTC.

The chain joins TRBV28 to TRBJ2-7; D remains unclear. Trimming removed 6 bases at V and 0 bases at J, with 9 bases between. Germline CDR1 MDHEN, CDR2 SYDVKM. The CDR3 has 13 residues. CDR3: CASSGYDSYEQYF. For the CDR3, the DNA is TGTGCCAGCAGCGGATATGACTCCTACGAGCAGTACTTC.

The chain uses TRBV27 and TRBJ2-7; D possibly uses TRBD1 or TRBD2 (6 bases each). Deletions cut 4 bases from V and 0 bases from J, with 16 bases between. Germline CDR1 MNHEY, CDR2 SMNVEV (reference sequence). The CDR3 totals 16 residues. In nucleotides, the CDR3 is TGTGCCAGCAGTTCTGGACCGGGGGCGACCTCCTACGAGCAGTACTTC. This codes for CASSSGPGATSYEQYF.

The chain uses TRBV9 and TRBJ2-3, with 9 bases matching TRBD2. After removal of 0 bases from V and 5 bases from J, the junction contained 7 bases not matched to a gene. The CDR3 length is 16 residues. Looked up from germline, CDR1 is SGDLS and CDR2 is YYNGEE. CDR3 loop: CASSVEGGGAGDTQYF. The CDR3 DNA sequence: TGTGCCAGCAGCGTAGAAGGCGGGGGGGCCGGAGATACGCAGTATTTT.

The rearrangement joins TRBV10-3 to TRBJ1-2, with 9 bases aligning to TRBD1. CDR3 length: 14 amino acids. With V trimmed by 3 bases and J by 2 bases, 1 base remained unmatched. The germline gives CDR1 ENHRY, CDR2 SYGVKD. CDR3: CAISDGTGNYGYTF. CDR3 in DNA: TGTGCCATCAGTGACGGGACAGGGAACTATGGCTACACCTTC.

V gene TRBV6-2 or TRBV6-3 combines with J gene TRBJ2-1; weak D call: TRBD2 (6 bases). Trimming shortened V by 2 bases and J by 1 base, and 18 bases separated the two germline ends. Germline CDR1 MNHEY, CDR2 SVGEGT. This CDR3 spans 18 amino acids. CDR3 residues: CASSYLVTDYLSYNEQFF. The CDR3 nucleotides are TGTGCCAGCAGTTACCTTGTCACGGACTACTTGTCCTACAATGAGCAGTTCTTC.

The rearrangement uses TRBV9 and TRBJ2-3; 11 bases agree with TRBD1. Germline CDR1 SGDLS, CDR2 YYNGEE. CDR3 length equals 15 residues. After removal of 3 bases from V and 6 bases from J, the junction contained 6 bases not matched to a gene. The CDR3 DNA reads as TGTGCCAGCAGCGATCCGGGACAGGGGGTGGATACGCAGTATTTT. It translates to CASSDPGQGVDTQYF.

The chain is built from TRBV6-5 and TRBJ2-7, with 11 bases fitting TRBD2. J lost 4 bases, V lost 5 bases, and 7 bases had no gene match. Germline CDR1 is MNHEY and CDR2 is SVGAGI. CDR3 length equals 15 residues. CDR3 nucleotides: TGTGCCAGCAGTCATGGGATAGCGGGAGGGTACGAGCAGTACTTC. This translates into CASSHGIAGGYEQYF.

The rearrangement joins TRBV9 to TRBJ1-1; D gene ambiguous. Between the trimmed V and J ends, which lost 7 bases and 3 bases, there was a span of 10 bases. Germline V lookup: CDR1 SGDLS, CDR2 YYNGEE. The CDR3 is 12 residues long. The CDR3 DNA follows: TGTGCCAGCGGGCAGGACTACACTGAAGCTTTCTTT. This encodes CASGQDYTEAFF.

The CDR3 nucleotides read TGTGCCAGTAGTATCGGAGGGGGCTTACGGGAGCAGTACTTC. Translated, it gives CASSIGGGLREQYF. The V and J genes are TRBV19 and TRBJ2-7; D may be TRBD1 (7 bases). V gave up 3 bases and J gave up 7 bases, with 16 bases separating them. Germline CDR1 is LNHDA and CDR2 is SQIVND (reference sequence). There are 14 residues in the CDR3.

This clonotype has a single count. The rearrangement uses TRBV7-2 and TRBJ2-1; TRBD1 matches 8 bases. The CDR3 is made up of 15 amino acids. Trimming removed 5 bases from V and 7 bases from J; junction bases left unmatched: 10. The germline CDR1 and CDR2 sequences are SGHTA and FQGNSA. For the CDR3, the DNA is TGTGCCAGCAGCCCTTGGACAGGGTTAGAAAATGAGCAGTTCTTC. Its protein is CASSPWTGLENEQFF.

The chain couples TRBV10-2 to TRBJ2-7; D is uncertain. Germline-derived CDR1 and CDR2 are WSHSY and SAAADI. The CDR3 spans 13 residues. With 9 bases removed from V and 3 bases from J, the gap between germline ends came to 15 bases. In DNA, the CDR3 is TGCGCCAGTTCGGGTCTTTCGCTCTACGAGCAGTACTTC. Its protein product is CASSGLSLYEQYF.